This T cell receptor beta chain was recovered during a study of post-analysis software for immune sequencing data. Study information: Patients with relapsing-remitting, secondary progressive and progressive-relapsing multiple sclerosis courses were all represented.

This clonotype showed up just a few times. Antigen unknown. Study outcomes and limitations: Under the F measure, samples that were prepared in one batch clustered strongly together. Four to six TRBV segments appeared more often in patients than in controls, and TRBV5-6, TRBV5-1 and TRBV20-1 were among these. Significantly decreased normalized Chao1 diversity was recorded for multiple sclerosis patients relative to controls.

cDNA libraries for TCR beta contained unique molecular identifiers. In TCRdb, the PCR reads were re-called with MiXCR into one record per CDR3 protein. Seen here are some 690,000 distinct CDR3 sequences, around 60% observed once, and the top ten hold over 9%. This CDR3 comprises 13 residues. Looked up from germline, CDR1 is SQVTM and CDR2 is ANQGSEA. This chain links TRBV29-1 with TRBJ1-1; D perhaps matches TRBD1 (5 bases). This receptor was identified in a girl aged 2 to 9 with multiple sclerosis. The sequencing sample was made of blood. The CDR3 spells CSVDNPEKTEAFF. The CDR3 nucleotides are TGCAGTGTGGACAACCCCGAGAAGACTGAAGCTTTCTTT.